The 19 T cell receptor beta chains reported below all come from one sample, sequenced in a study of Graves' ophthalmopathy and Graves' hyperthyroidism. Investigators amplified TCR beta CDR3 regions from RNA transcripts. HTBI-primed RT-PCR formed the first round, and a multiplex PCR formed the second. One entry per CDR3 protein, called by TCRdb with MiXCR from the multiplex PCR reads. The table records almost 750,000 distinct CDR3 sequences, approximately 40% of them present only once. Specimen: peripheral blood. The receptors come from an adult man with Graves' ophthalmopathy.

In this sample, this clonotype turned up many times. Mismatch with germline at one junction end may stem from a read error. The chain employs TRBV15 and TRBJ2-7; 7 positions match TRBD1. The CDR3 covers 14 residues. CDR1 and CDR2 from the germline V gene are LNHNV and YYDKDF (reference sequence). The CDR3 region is CATSTDLGQPTRDF. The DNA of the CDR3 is TGTGCCACCAGTACCGACTTGGGACAGCCTACCAGGGACTTC.

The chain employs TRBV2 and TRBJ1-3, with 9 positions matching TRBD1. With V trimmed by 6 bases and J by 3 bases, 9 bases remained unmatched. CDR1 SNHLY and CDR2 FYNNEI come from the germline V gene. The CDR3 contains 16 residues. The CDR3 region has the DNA TGTGCCAGCAGGGACGGGACAGGGCGAGGTGGAAACACCATATATTTT. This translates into CASRDGTGRGGNTIYF.

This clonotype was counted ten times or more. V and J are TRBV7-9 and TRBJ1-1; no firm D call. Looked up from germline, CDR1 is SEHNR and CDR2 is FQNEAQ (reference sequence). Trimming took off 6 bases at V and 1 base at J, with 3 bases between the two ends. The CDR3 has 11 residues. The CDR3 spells CASRWNTEAFF. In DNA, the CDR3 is TGTGCCAGCAGGTGGAACACTGAAGCTTTCTTT.

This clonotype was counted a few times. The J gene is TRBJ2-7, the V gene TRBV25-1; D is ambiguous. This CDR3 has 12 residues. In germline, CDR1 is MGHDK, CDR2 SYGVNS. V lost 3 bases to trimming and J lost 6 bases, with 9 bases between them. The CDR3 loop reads CASSDRLSEQYF. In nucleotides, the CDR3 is TGTGCCAGCAGTGATCGGCTTTCCGAGCAGTACTTC.

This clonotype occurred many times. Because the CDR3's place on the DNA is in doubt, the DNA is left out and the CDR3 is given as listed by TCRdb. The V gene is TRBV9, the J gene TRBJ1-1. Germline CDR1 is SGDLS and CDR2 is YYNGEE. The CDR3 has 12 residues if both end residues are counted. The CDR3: CASSVGGGSPFF.

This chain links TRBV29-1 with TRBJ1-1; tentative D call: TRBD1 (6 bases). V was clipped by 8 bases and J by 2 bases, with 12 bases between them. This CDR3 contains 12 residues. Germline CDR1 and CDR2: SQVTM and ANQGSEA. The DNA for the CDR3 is TGCAGCAGCGCCAGGGGAAACACTGAAGCTTTCTTT. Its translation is CSSARGNTEAFF.

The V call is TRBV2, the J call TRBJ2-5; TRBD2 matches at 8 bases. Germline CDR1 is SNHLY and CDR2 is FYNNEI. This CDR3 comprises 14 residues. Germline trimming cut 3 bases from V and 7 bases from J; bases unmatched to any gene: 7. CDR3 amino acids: CASSDLAGGGTQYF. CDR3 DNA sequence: TGTGCCAGCAGTGATCTTGCGGGGGGCGGGACCCAGTACTTC.

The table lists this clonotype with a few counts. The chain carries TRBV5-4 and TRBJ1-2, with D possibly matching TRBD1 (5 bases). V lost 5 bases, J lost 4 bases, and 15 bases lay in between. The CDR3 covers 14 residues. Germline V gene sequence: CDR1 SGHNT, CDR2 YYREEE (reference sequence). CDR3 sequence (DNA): TGTGCCAGCAGTGCTAGTCAGGGACCCTATGGCTACACCTTC. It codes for CASSASQGPYGYTF.

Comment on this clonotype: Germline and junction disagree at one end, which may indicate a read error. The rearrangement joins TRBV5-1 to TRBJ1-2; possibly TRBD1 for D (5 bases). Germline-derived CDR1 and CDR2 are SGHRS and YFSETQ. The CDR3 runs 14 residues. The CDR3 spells CASRLAGGNYGYTF. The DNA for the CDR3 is TGCGCCAGCAGATTGGCCGGGGGGAACTATGGCTACACCTTC.

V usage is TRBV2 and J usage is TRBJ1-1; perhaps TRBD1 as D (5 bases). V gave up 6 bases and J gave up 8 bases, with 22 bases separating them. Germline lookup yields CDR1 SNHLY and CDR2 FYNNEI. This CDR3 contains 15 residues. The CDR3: CASSPRLPGQGEAFF. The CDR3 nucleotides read TGTGCCAGCAGCCCCAGGTTACCAGGGCAGGGAGAAGCTTTCTTT.

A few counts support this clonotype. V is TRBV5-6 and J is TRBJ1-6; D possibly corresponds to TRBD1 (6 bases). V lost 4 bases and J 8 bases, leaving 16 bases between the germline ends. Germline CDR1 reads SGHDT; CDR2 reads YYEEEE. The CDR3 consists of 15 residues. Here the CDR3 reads CASSRQQGVDSPLHF. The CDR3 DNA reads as TGTGCCAGCAGCCGACAACAGGGAGTTGATTCACCCCTCCACTTT.

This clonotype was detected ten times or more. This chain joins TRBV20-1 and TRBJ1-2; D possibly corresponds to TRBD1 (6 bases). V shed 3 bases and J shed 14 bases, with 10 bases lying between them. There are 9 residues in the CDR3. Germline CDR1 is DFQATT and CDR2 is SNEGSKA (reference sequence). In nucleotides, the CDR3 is TGCAGTGCTAGTCTAGGGGGAACCTTC. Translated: CSASLGGTF.

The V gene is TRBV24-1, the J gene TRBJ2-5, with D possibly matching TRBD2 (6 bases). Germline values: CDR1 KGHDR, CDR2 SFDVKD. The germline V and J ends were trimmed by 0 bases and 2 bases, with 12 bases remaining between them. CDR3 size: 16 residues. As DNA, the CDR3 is TGTGCCACCAGTGATTTGATTGGCGGGGATCAAGAGACCCAGTACTTC. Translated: CATSDLIGGDQETQYF.

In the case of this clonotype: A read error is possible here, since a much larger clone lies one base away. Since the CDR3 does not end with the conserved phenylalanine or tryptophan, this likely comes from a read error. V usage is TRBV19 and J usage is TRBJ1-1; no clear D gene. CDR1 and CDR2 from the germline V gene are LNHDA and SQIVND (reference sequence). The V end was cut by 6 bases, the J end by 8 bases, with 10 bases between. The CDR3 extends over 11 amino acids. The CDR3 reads CASRMGREAFS. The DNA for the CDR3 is TGTGCCAGTAGGATGGGTCGGGAAGCTTTCTCT.

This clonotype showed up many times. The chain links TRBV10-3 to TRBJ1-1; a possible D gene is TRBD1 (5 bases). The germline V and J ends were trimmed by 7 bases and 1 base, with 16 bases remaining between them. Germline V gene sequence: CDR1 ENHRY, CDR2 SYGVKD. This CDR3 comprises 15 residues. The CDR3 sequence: CAITADGTANTEAFF. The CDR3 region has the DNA TGTGCCATCACCGCGGACGGGACGGCGAACACTGAAGCTTTCTTT.

For the CDR3, the DNA is TGTGCCATCAGGAGGACTAGCGGGAGCCAATACACCGGGGAGCTGTTTTTT. Amino acid sequence: CAIRRTSGSQYTGELFF. This sequence joins TRBV10-3 and TRBJ2-2, with 13 bases aligning to TRBD2. There are 17 residues in the CDR3. CDR1 and CDR2 (germline): ENHRY, SYGVKD. The V gene end was trimmed by 6 bases and the J gene end by 3 bases; junction bases not matched to a gene: 7.

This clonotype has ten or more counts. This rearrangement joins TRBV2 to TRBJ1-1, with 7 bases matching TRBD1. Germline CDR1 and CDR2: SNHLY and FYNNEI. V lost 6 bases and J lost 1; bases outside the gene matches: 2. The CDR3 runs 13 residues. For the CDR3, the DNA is TGTGCCAGCAGACAGGGGTGGAACACTGAAGCTTTCTTT. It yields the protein CASRQGWNTEAFF.

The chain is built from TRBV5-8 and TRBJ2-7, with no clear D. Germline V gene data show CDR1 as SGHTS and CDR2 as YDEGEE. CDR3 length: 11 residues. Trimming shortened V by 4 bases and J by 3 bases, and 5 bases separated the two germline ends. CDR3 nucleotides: TGTGCCAGCAGCATCGACTACGAGCAGTACTTC. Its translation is CASSIDYEQYF.

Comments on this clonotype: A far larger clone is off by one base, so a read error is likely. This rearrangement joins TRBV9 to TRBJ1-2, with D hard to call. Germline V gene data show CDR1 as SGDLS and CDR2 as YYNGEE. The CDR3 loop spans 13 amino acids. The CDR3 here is CASSPGPNYGCTF. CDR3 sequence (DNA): TGTGCCAGCAGCCCTGGTCCTAACTATGGCTGCACCTTC.